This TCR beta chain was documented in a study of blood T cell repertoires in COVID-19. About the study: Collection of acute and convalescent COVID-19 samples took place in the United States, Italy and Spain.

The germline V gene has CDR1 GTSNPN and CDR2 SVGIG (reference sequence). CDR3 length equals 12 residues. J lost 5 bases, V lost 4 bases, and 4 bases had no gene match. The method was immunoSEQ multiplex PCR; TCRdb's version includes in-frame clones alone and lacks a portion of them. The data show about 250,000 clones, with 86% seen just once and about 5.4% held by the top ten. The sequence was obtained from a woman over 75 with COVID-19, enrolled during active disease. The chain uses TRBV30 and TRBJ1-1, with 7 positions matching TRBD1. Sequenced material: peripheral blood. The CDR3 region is CAWNSGGTEAFF. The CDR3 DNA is TGTGCCTGGAACTCAGGGGGGACTGAAGCTTTCTTT.